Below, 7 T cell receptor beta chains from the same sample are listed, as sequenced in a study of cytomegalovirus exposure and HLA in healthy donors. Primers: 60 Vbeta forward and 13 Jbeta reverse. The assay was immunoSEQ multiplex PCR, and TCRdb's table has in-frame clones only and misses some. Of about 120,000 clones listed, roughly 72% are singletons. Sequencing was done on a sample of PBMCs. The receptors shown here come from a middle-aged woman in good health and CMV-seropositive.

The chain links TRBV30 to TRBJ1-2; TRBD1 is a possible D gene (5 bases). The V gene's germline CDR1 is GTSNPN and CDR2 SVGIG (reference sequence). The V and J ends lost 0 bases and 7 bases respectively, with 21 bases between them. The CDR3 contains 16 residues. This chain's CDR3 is CAWSVLWQGGKAGYTF. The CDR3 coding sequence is TGTGCCTGGAGTGTACTGTGGCAGGGTGGTAAAGCTGGCTACACCTTC.

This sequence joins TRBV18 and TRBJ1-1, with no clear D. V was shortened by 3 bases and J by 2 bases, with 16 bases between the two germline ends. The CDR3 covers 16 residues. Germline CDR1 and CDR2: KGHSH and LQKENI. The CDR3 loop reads CASSPSGLGFNTEAFF. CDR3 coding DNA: TGTGCCAGCTCACCTAGCGGGTTAGGGTTTAACACTGAAGCTTTCTTT.

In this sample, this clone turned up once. The CDR3 spells CAWRSEGLLLYF. The CDR3 DNA is TGTGCCTGGAGGAGCGAAGGACTTTTGCTGTACTTC. The chain couples TRBV30 to TRBJ2-7; D is perhaps TRBD2 (5 bases). The length of the CDR3 is 12 residues. Germline V gene sequence: CDR1 GTSNPN, CDR2 SVGIG (reference sequence). V was clipped by 3 bases and J by 12 bases, with 18 bases between them.

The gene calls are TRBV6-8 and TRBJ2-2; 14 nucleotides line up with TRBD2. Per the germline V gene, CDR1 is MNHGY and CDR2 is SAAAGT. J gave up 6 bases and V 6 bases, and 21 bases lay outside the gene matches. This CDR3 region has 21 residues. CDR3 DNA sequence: TGTGCCAGCAGAGGGCCCGGACTAGCGGGAGGTGGTGTCGGGTACGCCGGGGAGCTGTTTTTT. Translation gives CASRGPGLAGGGVGYAGELFF.

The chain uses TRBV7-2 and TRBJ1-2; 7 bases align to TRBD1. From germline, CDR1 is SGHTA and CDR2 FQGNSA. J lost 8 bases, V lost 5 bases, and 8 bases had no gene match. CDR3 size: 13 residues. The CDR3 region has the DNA TGTGCCAGCAGCCACCAAAACAGGGGCGGCTACACCTTC. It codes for CASSHQNRGGYTF. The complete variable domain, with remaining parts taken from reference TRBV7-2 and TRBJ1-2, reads GAGVSQSPSNKVTEKGKDVELRCDPISGHTALYWYRQSLGQGLEFLIYFQGNSAPDKSGLPSDRFSAERTGGSVSTLTIQRTQQEDSAVYLCASSHQNRGGYTFGSGTRLTVV.

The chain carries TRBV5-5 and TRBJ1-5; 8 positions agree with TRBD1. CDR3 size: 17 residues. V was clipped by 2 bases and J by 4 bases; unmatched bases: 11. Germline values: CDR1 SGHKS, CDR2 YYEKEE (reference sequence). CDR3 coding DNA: TGTGCCAGCAGCTTATTAGGGCCAGGGGGCAAGAATCAGCCCCAGCATTTT. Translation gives CASSLLGPGGKNQPQHF.

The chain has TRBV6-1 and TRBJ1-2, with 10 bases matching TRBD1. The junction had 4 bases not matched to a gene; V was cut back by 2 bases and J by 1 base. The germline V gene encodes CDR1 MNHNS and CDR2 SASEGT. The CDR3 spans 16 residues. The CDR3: CASSEFGTGDNYGYTF. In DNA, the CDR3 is TGTGCCAGCAGTGAATTCGGGACAGGGGATAACTATGGCTACACCTTC.